This is a list of T cell receptor beta chains from one sample in a study of shared clonotypes between healthy human individuals. Libraries were prepared by immunoSEQ multiplex PCR; TCRdb keeps only in-frame clonotypes and omits some of them. The profile covers some 2,400,000 clones, with under 97% appearing a single time and 0.1% to 0.15% taken by the ten largest. Input material: naive CD4+ T cells sorted from blood. The receptors were sampled from a young man in good health. CDR3s leave out the opening cysteine and the closing phenylalanine or tryptophan. The order of the fields is V gene, J gene, CDR3 protein.

TRBV7-8	TRBJ2-2	ASSIRTADTGELF
TRBV5-6	TRBJ2-1	ASSFVQNNEQF
TRBV4-2	TRBJ2-3	ASSQEVLTGGADTQY
TRBV13	TRBJ2-7	ASSSLSARGLYEQY
TRBV29-1	TRBJ1-2	SVEGYKGYGYT
TRBV6-5	TRBJ2-7	ASSYGPGLEQY
TRBV7-9	TRBJ2-3	ASSLSSGRDTQY
TRBV7-9	TRBJ2-1	ASSFSPGLAGGEQF
TRBV9	TRBJ2-3	ASSFAGTGMGTQY
TRBV20-1	TRBJ2-5	SARKEETQY
TRBV5-1	TRBJ1-3	ASSVDNSGNTIY
TRBV19	TRBJ1-2	ASSIIAGSYT
TRBV7-2	TRBJ1-2	ASSFDSGGSNYGYT
TRBV7-3	TRBJ1-1	ASSPGMNTEAF
TRBV14	TRBJ1-2	ASSPGQGVGYT
TRBV6-1	TRBJ2-7	ASSDLGQIYEQY
TRBV6-1	TRBJ2-1	ASSDRDSRDGGEQF
TRBV2	TRBJ1-6	ASIGQFNSPLH
TRBV28	TRBJ1-5	ASTETGSPNQPQH
TRBV11-2	TRBJ2-1	ASSTLAGGLLHGEQF
TRBV5-6	TRBJ1-5	ASSFARNQPQH
TRBV5-6	TRBJ2-7	ASSFRALHTPTYEQY
TRBV7-2	TRBJ2-2	ASKEDGNTGELF
TRBV12-1	TRBJ1-6	ASSLRQTNYSYNSPLH
TRBV12-5	TRBJ1-5	ASGLPSGKAQPQH
TRBV4-1	TRBJ1-2	ASSQLLRGSGYT
TRBV30	TRBJ1-2	AWSGRGDYGYT
TRBV27	TRBJ2-7	ASSPGTGFEQY
TRBV18	TRBJ1-1	ASSPPSGGMNTEAF
TRBV11-2	TRBJ1-3	ASSNRDRVRNTIY
TRBV5-1	TRBJ1-6	ASSLGDRTSYNSPLH
TRBV7-9	TRBJ1-4	ASSPGTGTTNEKLF
TRBV20-1	TRBJ2-5	SASQETQY
TRBV28	TRBJ2-2	ASWSGGANTGELF
TRBV5-1	TRBJ1-4	ASSVEGQGIWKLF
TRBV7-2	TRBJ2-2	ASSRDRPGELF
TRBV4-3	TRBJ2-5	ASSQERAGAKYQETQY
TRBV28	TRBJ1-1	ASSLLSQGATEAF
TRBV6-1	TRBJ2-2	ASSENPTNTGELF
TRBV19	TRBJ2-7	ASSTQTAYEQY
TRBV7-2	TRBJ1-2	ASSLKGINYGYT
TRBV11-3	TRBJ2-3	ASSLGGDGTDTQY
TRBV6-5	TRBJ2-1	ASSATGTGGNEQF
TRBV7-9	TRBJ2-1	ASSLGLAGVEQF
TRBV21-1	TRBJ1-4	ASSPFGGSATNEKLF
TRBV5-1	TRBJ2-5	ASSVQGRETQY
TRBV7-9	TRBJ2-2	ASSFRPVLNTGELF
TRBV9	TRBJ1-3	ASSQVGSRLSGNTIY
TRBV10-1	TRBJ2-3	ASSESGGTTDTQY
TRBV10-3	TRBJ1-2	AISGTDYGYT